The 21 T cell receptor beta chains in this list originate from one sample, sequenced in a study of cytomegalovirus exposure and HLA in healthy donors. PCR primers comprised 60 Vbeta and 13 Jbeta primers. Profiled with immunoSEQ multiplex PCR; TCRdb holds only in-frame clones, not every one. In the table there are about 130,000 clones, about four fifths of which are singletons. The specimen was PBMCs. The receptor source for this set is a man in his thirties or forties in good health and CMV-seronegative.

The sample holds a few counts of this clone. The CDR3 nucleotides are TGTGCCAGCAGCTCCACAGGAAACACTGAAGCTTTCTTT. It translates to CASSSTGNTEAFF. The chain is built from TRBV7-3 and TRBJ1-1; a weak D match, TRBD1 (5 bases). V lost 4 bases, J lost 2 bases, and 8 bases lay in between. The CDR3 runs to 13 residues. The germline V gene encodes CDR1 SGHTA and CDR2 FQGTGA.

V is TRBV2 and J is TRBJ2-3, with D possibly being TRBD2 (6 bases). Germline lookup yields CDR1 SNHLY and CDR2 FYNNEI. The CDR3 loop spans 15 amino acids. Trimming left V 4 bases short and J 6 bases short, with 17 bases between. The CDR3 bases are TGTGCCAGCAGTGTTAGGGACTCCCGATCGGATACGCAGTATTTT. Residues: CASSVRDSRSDTQYF.

The sample holds a few counts of this clone. This chain uses TRBV29-1 with TRBJ2-5; D remains ambiguous. Germline CDR1 and CDR2: SQVTM and ANQGSEA. The CDR3 extends over 14 amino acids. Trimming removed 0 bases at V and 2 bases at J, with 10 bases between. In DNA, the CDR3 is TGCAGCGTTGAAGAAGGAGTCAGTCAAGAGACCCAGTACTTC. Translating it yields CSVEEGVSQETQYF. Using reference TRBV29-1 and TRBJ2-5 for the parts outside the CDR3, the full variable domain is SAVISQKPSRDICQRGTSLTIQCQVDSQVTMMFWYRQQPGQSLTLIATANQGSEATYESGFVIDKFPISRPNLTFSTLTVSNMSPEDSSIYLCSVEEGVSQETQYFGPGTRLLVL.

The chain combines TRBV5-4 with TRBJ2-5, with 12 bases lining up with TRBD2. The junction had 4 bases not matched to a gene; V was cut back by 1 base and J by 0 bases. CDR3 length equals 17 residues. Germline-derived CDR1 and CDR2 are SGHNT and YYREEE (reference sequence). The CDR3, as DNA: TGTGCCAGCAGCTTGAGACTAGCGGGGGTGTACCAAGAGACCCAGTACTTC. Its translation: CASSLRLAGVYQETQYF.

This chain joins TRBV28 and TRBJ1-4, with D hard to call. There are 13 residues in the CDR3. Germline CDR1 is MDHEN and CDR2 is SYDVKM. Trimming cost V 2 bases and J 8 bases, with 9 bases left between them. The CDR3 region has the DNA TGTGCCAGCAGTTTAGAAGGAGGCGAAAAACTGTTTTTT. It translates to CASSLEGGEKLFF.

This rearrangement joins TRBV30 to TRBJ1-2; weak D call: TRBD1 (6 bases). Trimming pared 3 bases from V and 4 bases from J, leaving 21 bases between. The CDR3 length is 16 residues. Germline-derived CDR1 and CDR2 are GTSNPN and SVGIG (reference sequence). In DNA form, the CDR3 reads TGTGCCTGGAGGGGCCGACAGGCAAGCTCCTCCTATGGCTACACCTTC. Translated: CAWRGRQASSSYGYTF.

The chain uses TRBV5-4 and TRBJ2-7; tentative D call: TRBD1 (6 bases). The CDR3 is 15 residues long. The germline CDR1 and CDR2 sequences are SGHNT and YYREEE (reference sequence). Trimming pared 0 bases from V and 0 bases from J, leaving 10 bases between. CDR3 region: CASSLGTATSYEQYF. DNA of the CDR3: TGTGCCAGCAGCTTGGGGACAGCGACCTCCTACGAGCAGTACTTC.

The rearrangement uses TRBV7-2 and TRBJ1-5, with D unclear. V lost 0 bases and J lost 0, with 6 bases in between. The germline V gene has CDR1 SGHTA and CDR2 FQGNSA. CDR3 length: 15 amino acids. The CDR3 region is CASSLASLSNQPQHF. DNA of the CDR3: TGTGCCAGCAGCTTAGCGTCCCTTAGCAATCAGCCCCAGCATTTT.

The rearrangement links TRBV11-1 to TRBJ2-3; 8 bases map to TRBD1. The germline V gene has CDR1 SGHAT and CDR2 FQDESV (reference sequence). V was clipped by 6 bases and J by 1 base; unmatched bases: 6. The CDR3 covers 15 residues. CDR3: CASRTPGQGTDTQYF. CDR3 sequence (DNA): TGTGCCAGCAGAACACCGGGACAGGGCACAGATACGCAGTATTTT. The full variable domain, its missing parts supplied by reference TRBV11-1 and TRBJ2-3, is EAEVAQSPRYKITEKSQAVAFWCDPISGHATLYWYRQILGQGPELLVQFQDESVVDDSQLPKDRFSAERLKGVDSTLKIQPAELGDSAMYLCASRTPGQGTDTQYFGPGTRLTVL.

This chain connects TRBV28 to TRBJ2-1, with D perhaps matching TRBD1 (5 bases). V was pared by 3 bases and J by 4 bases, with 7 bases between. CDR1 is MDHEN and CDR2 is SYDVKM in the germline V gene. The CDR3 length is 13 residues. CDR3 protein: CASSFDSYNEQFF. The CDR3 coding sequence is TGTGCCAGCAGTTTCGACAGTTACAATGAGCAGTTCTTC.

The chain couples TRBV4-3 to TRBJ1-1, with TRBD1 identical over 7 bases. V was clipped by 1 base and J by 8 bases; unmatched bases: 7. Germline V gives CDR1 LGHNA, CDR2 YSLEER. CDR3 size: 14 residues. DNA of the CDR3: TGCGCCAGCAGCCAAGGGTGGGGACAGCCCGAAGCTTTCTTT. It encodes CASSQGWGQPEAFF.

V gene TRBV28 combines with J gene TRBJ2-7; 12 bases agree with TRBD2. The CDR3 loop spans 14 amino acids. Germline V gives CDR1 MDHEN, CDR2 SYDVKM. J lost 2 bases, V lost 6 bases, and 2 bases had no gene match. CDR3 loop: CASRASGRAYEQYF. CDR3 bases: TGTGCCAGCAGGGCTAGCGGGAGGGCCTACGAGCAGTACTTC.

This chain joins TRBV5-1 and TRBJ2-1; no reliable D call. The CDR3 has 14 residues. Germline lookup yields CDR1 SGHRS and CDR2 YFSETQ. The V end lost 5 bases, the J end lost 2 bases, and 11 bases lay between the germline ends. In DNA form, the CDR3 reads TGCGCCAGCAGGGCTTCCCAAACCTACAATGAGCAGTTCTTC. Translated, it gives CASRASQTYNEQFF.

The chain links TRBV30 to TRBJ2-1; tentative D call: TRBD2 (5 bases). V dropped 4 bases and J dropped 7 bases, with 8 bases sitting between them. Germline-derived CDR1 and CDR2 are GTSNPN and SVGIG (reference sequence). The CDR3 runs 11 residues. CDR3 sequence reads: CAWTRENEQFF. CDR3 DNA: TGTGCCTGGACCCGGGAAAATGAGCAGTTCTTC. The entire variable domain, with the rest obtained from reference TRBV30 and TRBJ2-1, is as follows: SQTIHQWPATLVQPVGSPLSLECTVEGTSNPNLYWYRQAAGRGLQLLFYSVGIGQISSEVPQNLSASRPQDRQFILSSKKLLLSDSGFYLCAWTRENEQFFGPGTRLTVL.

This chain links TRBV10-3 with TRBJ1-6, with 7 bases that match TRBD1. The CDR3 contains 15 residues. CDR1 is ENHRY, CDR2 SYGVKD, per germline. Trimming at V came to 10 bases and at J to 8 bases, leaving 14 bases not matched to a gene. CDR3 DNA sequence: TGTGCCACCCGAGCCCTGGACAGGTACGATTCACCCCTCCACTTT. It translates to CATRALDRYDSPLHF.

The CDR3 is CASSRGLAEGEQYF. Here the CDR3 DNA reads TGTGCCAGCAGTCGTGGACTAGCGGAAGGCGAGCAGTACTTC. The chain carries TRBV7-2 and TRBJ2-7, with 10 nucleotides matching TRBD2. The V segment lost 6 bases and the J segment 6 bases; nucleotides outside the gene matches: 8. Germline V gene sequence: CDR1 SGHTA, CDR2 FQGNSA. The CDR3 loop spans 14 amino acids.

This clone was seen only a few times. The rearrangement uses TRBV6-1 and TRBJ1-1, with D possibly being TRBD1 (6 bases). Trimming cost V 3 bases and J 3 bases, with 8 bases left between them. The CDR3 sequence is 13 residues long. Germline CDR1 reads MNHNS; CDR2 reads SASEGT. CDR3 region: CASSDRGYTEAFF. The CDR3 nucleotides read TGTGCCAGCAGTGACAGGGGATACACTGAAGCTTTCTTT.

V gene TRBV2 combines with J gene TRBJ1-2, with D unresolved. The V end was cut by 10 bases, the J end by 0 bases, with 15 bases between. This CDR3 is built from 14 residues. Germline CDR1 reads SNHLY; CDR2 reads FYNNEI. CDR3 in DNA: TGTGCCACACATAAATCCGCAGCTAACTATGGCTACACCTTC. Encoded protein: CATHKSAANYGYTF.

This chain joins TRBV15 and TRBJ2-1; possible D gene TRBD1, 6 bases. CDR3 length equals 17 residues. Germline CDR1 is LNHNV and CDR2 is YYDKDF (reference sequence). Deletions cut 5 bases from V and 4 bases from J, with 21 bases between. The CDR3 nucleotides are TGTGCCACCAGCCCAGAGTCCGCTGGCAGGGGTTACAATGAGCAGTTCTTC. Translated: CATSPESAGRGYNEQFF.

V usage is TRBV11-1 and J usage is TRBJ2-5; 7 bases are a match to TRBD1. The V gene end was trimmed by 1 base and the J gene end by 9 bases; junction bases not matched to a gene: 8. The V gene's germline CDR1 is SGHAT and CDR2 FQDESV (reference sequence). There are 14 residues in the CDR3. CDR3 residues: CASSLGQGETSQYF. For the CDR3, the DNA is TGTGCCAGCAGCTTAGGACAGGGAGAGACGTCCCAGTACTTC.

The chain has TRBV11-3 and TRBJ2-7, with 8 bases fitting TRBD2. CDR3 size: 14 residues. V was pared by 5 bases and J by 1 base, with 4 bases of the junction left unmatched. Germline loops: CDR1 SGHNT, CDR2 YENEEA. The CDR3 spells CASSPERGSYEQYF. The CDR3 coding sequence is TGTGCCAGCAGCCCTGAGCGGGGGTCCTACGAGCAGTACTTC.